The 21 T cell receptor beta chains below all came from one sample that was sequenced in a study of cytomegalovirus exposure and HLA in healthy donors. Primers: 60 Vbeta forward and 13 Jbeta reverse. Sequenced by immunoSEQ multiplex PCR; TCRdb stores in-frame clones only, minus some. The table lists around 150,000 clones, around 80% of them singletons. Sequenced input: PBMCs. The receptors shown here come from a man aged 40-55 years in good health and CMV-seropositive.

V usage is TRBV30 and J usage is TRBJ2-2, with a weak D call TRBD2 (6 bases). Germline lookup yields CDR1 GTSNPN and CDR2 SVGIG (reference sequence). The CDR3 has 15 residues. V gave up 0 bases and J gave up 7 bases, with 15 bases separating them. The CDR3 DNA reads TGTGCCTGGAGTGTACGGGCCTTGGGGGGCGGGGAGCTGTTTTTT. Amino acid sequence: CAWSVRALGGGELFF.

As regards this clone: One end of the junction fails to match germline, which may point to a read error. The chain couples TRBV7-9 to TRBJ2-1; D unresolved. In germline, CDR1 is SEHNR, CDR2 FQNEAQ (reference sequence). This CDR3 region has 12 residues. CDR3 sequence: CASSFRYYEQFF. The CDR3 nucleotides are TGTGCCAGCAGCTTCCGCTACTATGAGCAGTTCTTC.

This chain joins TRBV9 and TRBJ2-2; 8 positions match TRBD2. After removal of 0 bases from V and 4 bases from J, the junction contained 5 bases not matched to a gene. The CDR3 extends over 16 amino acids. Germline CDR1 SGDLS, CDR2 YYNGEE. CDR3 DNA sequence: TGTGCCAGCAGCGTAGCGCGGGGGGCAGGCACCGGGGAGCTGTTTTTT. Translation gives CASSVARGAGTGELFF.

The CDR3 here is CVTSFYNEQFF. In nucleotides, the CDR3 is TGTGTGACTAGCTTCTACAATGAGCAGTTCTTC. The V call is TRBV7-2, the J call TRBJ2-1, with 7 bases identical to TRBD2. Germline V gene lookup returns CDR1 SGHTA and CDR2 FQGNSA. The CDR3 loop spans 11 amino acids.

This clone was counted only a few times. V gene TRBV29-1 combines with J gene TRBJ2-7, with a possible D match to TRBD1 (6 bases). Trimming shortened V by 7 bases and J by 2 bases, and 12 bases separated the two germline ends. From germline, CDR1 is SQVTM and CDR2 ANQGSEA. The CDR3 loop spans 12 amino acids. CDR3 amino acids: CSALTGTYEQYF. CDR3 DNA: TGCAGCGCCCTGACAGGTACCTACGAGCAGTACTTC.

In this sample, this clone turned up once. The V call is TRBV9, the J call TRBJ2-7, with TRBD2 identical over 7 bases. V was clipped by 0 bases and J by 3 bases; unmatched bases: 12. Per germline, CDR1 SGDLS and CDR2 YYNGEE. The CDR3 extends over 17 amino acids. CDR3 nucleotides: TGTGCCAGCAGCGTAGATTTGGGGGGGGGATCCCTCTACGAGCAGTACTTC. Protein sequence: CASSVDLGGGSLYEQYF.

The chain uses TRBV18 and TRBJ1-5, with D unresolved. The CDR3 totals 14 residues. Between the trimmed V and J ends, which lost 6 bases and 3 bases, there was a span of 12 bases. Per germline, CDR1 KGHSH and CDR2 LQKENI. Here the CDR3 DNA reads TGTGCCAGCTCCCGCTCGGGGAACAATCAGCCCCAGCATTTT. Translated: CASSRSGNNQPQHF. The full variable domain, completed using reference TRBV18 and TRBJ1-5, is NAGVMQNPRHLVRRRGQEARLRCSPMKGHSHVYWYRQLPEEGLKFMVYLQKENIIDESGMPKERFSAEFPKEGPSILRIQQVVRGDSAAYFCASSRSGNNQPQHFGDGTRLSIL.

This chain uses TRBV2 with TRBJ2-5; a weak D match, TRBD2 (5 bases). Gene TRBJ2-7 matches the end of the DNA better, so the J call may be wrong. Germline V gene sequence: CDR1 SNHLY, CDR2 FYNNEI. The CDR3 totals 14 residues. The CDR3 sequence is CASRPTSPTYEQYF. As DNA, the CDR3 is TGTGCCAGCAGACCCACTAGTCCGACCTACGAGCAGTACTTC.

The chain links TRBV7-9 to TRBJ2-7; 11 positions agree with TRBD1. Trimming at V came to 5 bases and at J to 3 bases, leaving 6 bases not matched to a gene. Germline CDR1 reads SEHNR; CDR2 reads FQNEAQ (reference sequence). The CDR3 length is 15 residues. CDR3 amino acids: CASSIGQGAHYEQYF. CDR3 nucleotide sequence: TGTGCCAGCAGCATTGGACAGGGGGCTCACTACGAGCAGTACTTC.

The rearrangement links TRBV21-1 to TRBJ2-3; the table's D call, TRBD2, was not checked against the DNA. TRBV21-1 constitutes a pseudogene. The CDR3 runs 14 residues. CDR3 sequence (DNA): TGTGTCAGCAGCAAAATCGGGAAAACAGATACGCAGTATTTT. Translating it yields CVSSKIGKTDTQYF.

The chain joins TRBV9 to TRBJ1-3, with D unresolved. The CDR3 is made up of 15 amino acids. Germline V gene lookup returns CDR1 SGDLS and CDR2 YYNGEE. Trimming removed 1 base at V and 0 bases at J, with 8 bases between. The CDR3 here is CASSVFSSSGNTIYF. Written as DNA, the CDR3 is TGTGCCAGCAGCGTATTCTCCAGCTCTGGAAACACCATATATTTT.

In DNA, the CDR3 is TGTGCCAGCAGGACGACAGGGGTGTCTGAAGCTTTCTTT. This gives the protein CASRTTGVSEAFF. The chain joins TRBV2 to TRBJ1-1; 8 positions agree with TRBD1. Germline trimming cut 6 bases from V and 6 bases from J; bases unmatched to any gene: 6. CDR3 length: 13 amino acids. Per the germline V gene, CDR1 is SNHLY and CDR2 is FYNNEI.

The chain employs TRBV10-3 and TRBJ1-3; unclear D gene. The germline V and J ends were trimmed by 4 bases and 0 bases, with 7 bases remaining between them. Germline V gene sequence: CDR1 ENHRY, CDR2 SYGVKD. The CDR3 has 14 residues. The CDR3 protein is CAISAANSGNTIYF. The CDR3 DNA sequence: TGTGCCATCAGTGCAGCGAACTCTGGAAACACCATATATTTT.

The chain combines TRBV28 with TRBJ2-2; 7 bases line up with TRBD1. Germline CDR1 reads MDHEN; CDR2 reads SYDVKM. The V segment lost 6 bases and the J segment 3 bases; nucleotides outside the gene matches: 10. The CDR3 sequence is 16 residues long. CDR3 coding DNA: TGTGCCAGCAGCACCCGGGACAGCCTATACACCGGGGAGCTGTTTTTT. Protein sequence: CASSTRDSLYTGELFF.

V is TRBV29-1 and J is TRBJ2-3; TRBD2 matches 12 bases. Germline CDR1 reads SQVTM; CDR2 reads ANQGSEA. The junction had 6 bases not matched to a gene; V was cut back by 2 bases and J by 3 bases. This CDR3 is 16 amino acids long. CDR3 DNA: TGCAGCGTTGAATCCCTAGCGGGGGGGCCGACAGATACGCAGTATTTT. Its translation is CSVESLAGGPTDTQYF.

The V gene is TRBV19, the J gene TRBJ1-5, with 8 positions matching TRBD1. Germline CDR1 and CDR2: LNHDA and SQIVND (reference sequence). The CDR3 covers 16 residues. The V segment lost 1 base and the J segment 2 bases; nucleotides outside the gene matches: 4. The CDR3 loop is CASSIAEGQGNQPQHF. CDR3 DNA sequence: TGTGCCAGTAGTATAGCCGAGGGACAGGGCAATCAGCCCCAGCATTTT.

The chain joins TRBV11-2 to TRBJ1-1, with D tentatively TRBD1 (5 bases). This CDR3 has 15 residues. The germline V and J ends were trimmed by 1 base and 2 bases, with 11 bases remaining between them. The germline V gene has CDR1 SGHAT and CDR2 FQNNGV. The CDR3 is CASSLVFGTNTEAFF. The CDR3 DNA follows: TGTGCCAGCAGCTTAGTTTTTGGGACTAACACTGAAGCTTTCTTT. The variable domain in full, completed from reference TRBV11-2 and TRBJ1-1, reads EAGVAQSPRYKIIEKRQSVAFWCNPISGHATLYWYQQILGQGPKLLIQFQNNGVVDDSQLPKDRFSAERLKGVDSTLKIQPAKLEDSAVYLCASSLVFGTNTEAFFGQGTRLTVV.

The rearrangement uses TRBV6-6 and TRBJ1-1; TRBD1 matches 8 bases. The ends lost 5 bases at V and 4 bases at J; junction bases unmatched: 3. There are 13 residues in the CDR3. CDR1 and CDR2 from the germline V gene are MNHNY and SVGAGI (reference sequence). CDR3 sequence (DNA): TGTGCCAGCAGTAAGGACAGGGCCACTGAAGCTTTCTTT. Its translation is CASSKDRATEAFF.

This clone was counted only a few times. The chain employs TRBV9 and TRBJ1-1, with 9 bases fitting TRBD1. The CDR3 has 13 residues. Losses at the gene ends were 4 bases for V and 5 bases for J; bases not matched to a gene: 3. Per the germline V gene, CDR1 is SGDLS and CDR2 is YYNGEE. The CDR3 reads CASSTGQGTEAFF. CDR3 DNA: TGTGCCAGCAGCACAGGACAGGGGACTGAAGCTTTCTTT.

The chain couples TRBV2 to TRBJ1-2; 10 bases agree with TRBD1. The CDR3 has 15 residues. The germline CDR1 and CDR2 sequences are SNHLY and FYNNEI. After removal of 2 bases from V and 7 bases from J, the junction contained 7 bases not matched to a gene. CDR3: CASSERRDRGRGYTF. In nucleotides, the CDR3 is TGTGCCAGCAGTGAACGCCGGGACAGGGGACGTGGCTACACCTTC.

The chain has TRBV5-4 and TRBJ2-2; 10 bases map to TRBD2. The V gene end was trimmed by 3 bases and the J gene end by 6 bases; junction bases not matched to a gene: 8. The CDR3 consists of 16 residues. Germline values: CDR1 SGHNT, CDR2 YYREEE (reference sequence). CDR3 amino acids: CASSSGLAVNAGELFF. CDR3 nucleotides: TGTGCCAGCAGCTCCGGACTAGCGGTAAACGCCGGGGAGCTGTTTTTT.